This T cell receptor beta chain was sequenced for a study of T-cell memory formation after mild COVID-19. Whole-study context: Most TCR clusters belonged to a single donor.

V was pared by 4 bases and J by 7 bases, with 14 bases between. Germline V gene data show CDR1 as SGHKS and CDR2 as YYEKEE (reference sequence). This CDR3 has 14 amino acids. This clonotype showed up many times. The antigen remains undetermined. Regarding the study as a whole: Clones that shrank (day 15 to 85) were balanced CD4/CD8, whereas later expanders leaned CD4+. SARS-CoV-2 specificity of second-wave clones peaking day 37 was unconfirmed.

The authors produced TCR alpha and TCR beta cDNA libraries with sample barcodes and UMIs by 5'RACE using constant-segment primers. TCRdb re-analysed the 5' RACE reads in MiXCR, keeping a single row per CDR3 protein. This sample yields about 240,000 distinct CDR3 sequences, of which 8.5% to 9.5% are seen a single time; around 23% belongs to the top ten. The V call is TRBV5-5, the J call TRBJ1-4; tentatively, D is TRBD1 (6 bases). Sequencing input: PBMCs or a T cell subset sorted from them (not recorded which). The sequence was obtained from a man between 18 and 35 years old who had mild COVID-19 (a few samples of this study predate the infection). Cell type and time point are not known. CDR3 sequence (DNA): TGTGCCAGCAGCAGATCAGGGGAAGGTGAAAAACTGTTTTTT. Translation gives CASSRSGEGEKLFF.